This TCR beta chain was documented in a study of cytomegalovirus exposure and HLA in healthy donors. Study-level points and caveats: No immune exposure information besides CMV serostatus was available. Most TCR sequences were seen very rarely across donors, but some public TCRs occurred in many. There were 150 to 200 TCR beta chains listed as cytomegalovirus-associated.

The PCR was carried out with 60 Vbeta primers and 13 Jbeta primers. TCRdb's table, derived via immunoSEQ multiplex PCR, lists solely in-frame clones and lacks some. The data show 150,000 to 200,000 clones, with around 81% seen just once and about 2% held by the top ten. CDR1 is MNHEY, CDR2 SVGAGI, per germline. The CDR3 is 15 amino acids. The ends lost 6 bases at V and 4 bases at J; junction bases unmatched: 10. A word on this clone: Its matching antigen is unknown.

The sample taken for sequencing was PBMCs. This receptor was identified in a woman between 18 and 30 years old in good health and CMV-seropositive. V usage is TRBV6-5 and J usage is TRBJ1-2, with 8 nucleotides matching TRBD1. CDR3 sequence reads: CASRPGTGNRYGYTF. As DNA, the CDR3 is TGTGCCAGCAGGCCCGGGACAGGAAACCGCTATGGCTACACCTTC.